The 2 T cell receptor beta chains in this list originate from one sample, sequenced in a study of CD8+CD57+ T cells in acquired aplastic anemia. TCR beta VDJ and CDR3 were profiled, and genomic DNA was the template. TCRdb reanalysed the reads using MiXCR and keeps one entry per CDR3 protein. The table records some 150,000 distinct CDR3 sequences, 35% to 50% of them present only once. The sequenced sample consisted of sorted CD4+, CD8+, or CD8+CD57+ T cells (not recorded which) from PBMCs. Source of these receptors: a human donor in good health, serving as a control.

V and J are TRBV19 and TRBJ2-7, with TRBD1 matching 12 bases. Germline V lookup: CDR1 LNHDA, CDR2 SQIVND (reference sequence). The junction had 9 bases not matched to a gene; V was cut back by 5 bases and J by 7 bases. The CDR3 has 15 residues. CDR3 in DNA: TGTGCCAGTAGTTCCCGGGACAGGGGGCCGGGGGAGCAGTACTTC. The encoded protein is CASSSRDRGPGEQYF.

This clonotype was seen a single time. The rearrangement uses TRBV19 and TRBJ2-7, with a tentative D call TRBD1 (5 bases). Germline V gene sequence: CDR1 LNHDA, CDR2 SQIVND (reference sequence). The CDR3 sequence is 14 residues long. V gave up 1 base and J gave up 2 bases, with 9 bases separating them. This chain's CDR3 is CASSIGTLPYEQYF. The CDR3 DNA is TGTGCCAGTAGTATAGGGACACTACCCTACGAGCAGTACTTC.